This T cell receptor (beta chain) is drawn from a study of OX40 agonist ivuxolimab in advanced cancers. About the research overall: Males comprised approximately 81% of the group, whose mean age was approximately 62 years (range 23 to 79). Study outcomes and limitations: The average count of expanded clones was higher among CD8+ T cells than among CD4+. CD4+ and CD8+ blood T cells expanded clonally by week 6 at 0.1 to 3.0 mg/kg. Also showing low normalized T-cell clonal expansion were some of the nonresponders.

Notes on this clone: The target antigen is unknown.

The CDR3 is made up of 16 amino acids. Germline lookup yields CDR1 SNHLY and CDR2 FYNNEI. V dropped 7 bases and J dropped 0; count of bases not matched to a gene: 3. Clones were sequenced by immunoSEQ multiplex PCR, and TCRdb holds only the in-frame ones, with some missing. The data show around 14,000 clones, 60% to 80% seen once. This sequence originates from an adult with an advanced solid tumor such as melanoma, head and neck, liver or kidney cancer. Sequencing used CD4+ or CD8+ T cells sorted from blood, obtained in a trial of the OX40 agonist ivuxolimab. This rearrangement joins TRBV2 to TRBJ2-1; 13 bases match TRBD2. The CDR3 here is CASIRTSGSSYNEQFF. The CDR3 DNA sequence: TGTGCCAGCATCCGGACTAGCGGGAGCTCCTACAATGAGCAGTTCTTC.